This T cell receptor beta chain appears in the sequencing data of a study of T cells after yellow fever vaccination. Study overall: The fractions with low cell numbers were processed using SMART-Seq v4 Ultra Low Input.

General study results and limits: Only a minor proportion of clonotypes was detected across both CD4 and CD8 compartments.

Trimming shortened V by 6 bases and J by 2 bases, and 16 bases separated the two germline ends. Germline V gives CDR1 DFQATT, CDR2 SNEGSKA (reference sequence). This CDR3 is built from 14 residues. Production of TCR cDNA was by 5'RACE template switching, which also added a universal primer site and UMIs. MiXCR, applied by TCRdb to the 5' RACE reads, yields one record per CDR3 protein. Among hundreds of thousands of distinct CDR3 sequences listed, 12% were seen once. With regard to this clonotype: Its specificity is unknown.

Source: PBMCs, taken on the day of the yellow fever booster vaccination. This sequence was found in a man aged 25-45 years who received the YFV17D yellow fever vaccine. The chain carries TRBV20-1 and TRBJ2-5, with D perhaps TRBD2 (6 bases). The DNA of the CDR3 is TGCAGTGCCGCGCAGGGACTCCCTCAAGAGACCCAGTACTTC. Residues: CSAAQGLPQETQYF.